This T cell receptor (beta chain) was sequenced for a study of regulatory T cells in long-lasting Graves disease (dated by TCRdb to the early 2020s). Background for the entire study: Antithyroid drugs had been taken for less than 3 months by newly diagnosed Graves' disease patients. Persistent Graves' disease patients were compared with newly diagnosed Graves' disease patients by peripheral blood TCR sequencing and RNA sequencing. The study was conducted in China and was registered as a clinical trial. A total of around 35 samples underwent TCR sequencing: around 13 from persistent and approximately 20 from newly diagnosed Graves' disease patients.

Library creation used multiplex PCR. The instrument was an Illumina HiSeq 4000. CDR3 regions were amplified by Arm-PCR with iRepertoire HTBI primers to construct TCR beta libraries. Before sequencing, the PCR products went through gel purification. In the source study's methods: Gene usage analysis of CDR3 amino acid clonotypes used the 60 to 75 TRBV and around 14 TRBJ segments found across samples. Filtered high-quality paired reads were merged into contigs using COPE and FqMerger. BLAST was used to align contigs to IMGT TRBV, TRBD and TRBJ reference genes, and CDR3 was defined according to IMGT. Clonotypes above 0.1% frequency were classified as highly expanded clones. Shannon entropy was used to measure repertoire diversity, and the Gini coefficient was used to measure V-J evenness. Public clonotypes were defined as clonotypes shared by more than one individual. Clones were called with MiXCR by TCRdb after fastp trimmed the public reads at Q25, and only in-frame beta chains were retained. Every entry covers one CDR3 protein and lists the most common genes and DNA from its rows. These V and J calls derive from TCRdb rather than the authors' analysis. Across this sample there are around 500,000 distinct CDR3 sequences, with about 11% seen only once. Jointly, the top ten make up about 8.9% of the sample.

This clonotype was found many times. Its antigen target is currently unknown. The input lacks base qualities; no much larger clone sits a single base away. Trimming removed 0 bases from V and 2 bases from J, leaving 10 bases between the germline ends. CDR1 SGHDT and CDR2 YYEEEE are derived from the germline V gene. Inclusive of the bounding cysteine and phenylalanine, the CDR3 is 15 residues long. Of all the DNA, just the CDR3 is kept, 45 bases in frame from base 1. Reading the label with the study, this specimen's time point is: newly diagnosed GD, antithyroid drugs for less than 3 months. For both TCR sequencing and RNA sequencing, RNA was extracted from PBMCs using TRIzol. Graves' disease was diagnosed according to American Thyroid Association guidelines. Patients for the study were recruited at an endocrinology department in Xi'an, China. From each patient, approximately 9.9 milliliters of peripheral blood was collected into an EDTA anticoagulant tube. PBMCs were isolated by Ficoll Paque Plus density gradient separation without further T cell sorting. RNA quality was checked with an Agilent 2100 Bioanalyzer and agarose gel, and concentration with a NanoDrop 2000.

What the authors observed across the whole study: Compared with newly diagnosed patients, patients with persistent Graves' disease had lower TCR Shannon entropy and fewer highly expanded clones, which suggests clonal expansion. The small sample size was acknowledged by the authors as a limitation that may reduce accuracy. TRBV28, TRBJ1-2 and TRBJ2-5 were preferentially used in persistent disease, while TRBV20-1 and TRBJ2-1 were favored in newly diagnosed disease. More public clonotypes were shared among persistent patients (more than 2,500) than among newly diagnosed patients (roughly 1,000). Only the TCR beta chain was sequenced and analyzed. Because the primary lesion, thyroid tissue, could not be accessed, the study looked at peripheral blood alone.

This same sample was also part of a study on T cells in Graves' hyperthyroidism and ophthalmopathy. The second study's paper adds: A patient counted as having stable Graves' hyperthyroidism if no progression to ophthalmopathy occurred over 18 months of follow-up. Hyperthyroidism patients were newly diagnosed, had a disease duration of under 2 months, and were aged 18 to 65 years. Exclusion was applied to patients with uncontrolled infections, other autoimmune diseases, pregnancy or lactation. Clinical symptoms, serum thyroxine and TRAb, thyroid ultrasound, and orbital computed tomography formed the basis for the diagnoses. The first round of RT-PCR for the TCR CDR3 was performed with the HTBI primer set and the Qiagen OneStep RT-PCR kit. Most expanded thyroid clonotypes (frequency above 0.001) were also found in blood, which suggests that blood repertoires may mirror thyroid immune responses. A 13 V-J signature model separated ophthalmopathy from stable hyperthyroidism, with around 88% sensitivity and 81.08% specificity in cross-validation and 80%/75% in testing. In validation, the model predicted progression to ophthalmopathy a median of approximately 6.3 months before onset, with about 64% sensitivity and roughly 72% specificity. A discovery cohort of approximately 97 patients, approximately 44 with Graves' ophthalmopathy and 55 to 65 with stable Graves' hyperthyroidism, was used to find distinguishing TCR V-J signatures. An independent validation cohort of 18 to 20 hyperthyroidism patients and roughly 16 patients who later progressed to ophthalmopathy tested prospective prediction of ophthalmopathy. The 95 to 100 discovery patients were randomly divided into training and test sets at a 7:3 ratio. The study also compared thyroid tissue and blood T-cell repertoires from several Graves' hyperthyroidism patients. After blood sampling, hyperthyroidism patients were treated with methimazole at a starting dose of 30 mg daily, and ophthalmopathy patients were treated with high-dose intravenous methylprednisolone. Libraries were constructed in a second round of multiplex PCR, after which size selection and purification were carried out. Libraries were sequenced paired-end with 100 bp reads on an Illumina HiSeq2000. SOAPnuke was used to process the raw data, removing reads that contained adapters or uncalled bases, had a mean Phred below 15, or lacked an exact match to the constant primer or identifier. COPE v1.2.5 was used to merge the high-quality paired reads, and each unique nucleotide sequence was defined as a clonotype. MiTCR v1.1 was used to align the clonotypes against IMGT TRBV, TRBD and TRBJ reference segments. Only V-J combinations with frequency above 0.0001, covering roughly 99% of repertoires, were analysed. A TCS score was defined as the ratio between F50 (clonal expansion) and ExV (chaos), using BLOSUM62-based TCRdist between CDR3 peptides within each V-J. Welch's t-statistics and random forest reduced 500 to 550 V-J features to roughly 13, which were used in a naive Bayes classifier (R e1071). Sample size was not statistically predetermined, and blinding of investigators to group allocation was not performed. The paper describes TCR Vbeta CDR3 sequencing of roughly 130 peripheral blood samples, made up of under 50 ophthalmopathy patients, some 76 hyperthyroidism patients and about 17 progressor patients.

In this chain, TRBV5-6 is recombined with TRBJ2-3, with a weak D call of TRBD2 (6 bases match). Here the sequenced sample was peripheral blood mononuclear cells (PBMCs), taken at new diagnosis, from a patient treated with antithyroid drugs. The sequence was obtained from a woman in her thirties with Graves disease. Donor details come from another sample of the same person, matched by shared clones. CDR3 protein: CASSLGLAVTDTQYF. The DNA reads as follows: TGTGCCAGCAGCTTGGGGTTAGCGGTCACAGATACGCAGTATTTT.